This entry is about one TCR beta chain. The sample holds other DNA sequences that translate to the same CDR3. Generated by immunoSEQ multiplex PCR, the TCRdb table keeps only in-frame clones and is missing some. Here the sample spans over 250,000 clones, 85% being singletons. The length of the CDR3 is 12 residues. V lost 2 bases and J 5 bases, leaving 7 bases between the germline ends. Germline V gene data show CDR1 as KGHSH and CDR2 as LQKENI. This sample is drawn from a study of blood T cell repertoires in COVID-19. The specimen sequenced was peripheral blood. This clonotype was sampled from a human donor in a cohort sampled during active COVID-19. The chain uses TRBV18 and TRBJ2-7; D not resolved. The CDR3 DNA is TGTGCCAGCTCACCAGGAACAGACGAGCAGTACTTC. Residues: CASSPGTDEQYF. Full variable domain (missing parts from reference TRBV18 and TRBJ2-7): NAGVMQNPRHLVRRRGQEARLRCSPMKGHSHVYWYRQLPEEGLKFMVYLQKENIIDESGMPKERFSAEFPKEGPSILRIQQVVRGDSAAYFCASSPGTDEQYFGPGTRLTVT.